These 2 T cell receptor beta chains were sequenced from one sample in a study of blood T cell repertoires in COVID-19. The table came from immunoSEQ multiplex PCR; TCRdb's copy has only in-frame clones and leaves some out. The sample consists of about 75,000 clones, 88% of them appearing once. Sequencing input: peripheral blood. The receptors stem from a human donor in a cohort sampled during active COVID-19.

The chain combines TRBV4-3 with TRBJ1-1; the D gene is possibly TRBD1 (5 bases). Germline V lookup: CDR1 LGHNA, CDR2 YSLEER. Trimming shortened V by 3 bases and J by 0 bases, and 8 bases separated the two germline ends. The CDR3 length is 14 residues. The CDR3 spells CASSQGLVNTEAFF. The CDR3 bases are TGCGCCAGCAGCCAGGGACTGGTGAACACTGAAGCTTTCTTT.

The chain employs TRBV7-9 and TRBJ2-1; D is perhaps TRBD2 (6 bases). CDR3 size: 12 residues. CDR1 and CDR2 (germline): SEHNR, FQNEAQ (reference sequence). The V end lost 7 bases, the J end lost 10 bases, and 14 bases lay between the germline ends. The CDR3 DNA is TGTGCCAGCACCCTGATGGGACTGGAGCAGTTCTTC. Protein product: CASTLMGLEQFF.